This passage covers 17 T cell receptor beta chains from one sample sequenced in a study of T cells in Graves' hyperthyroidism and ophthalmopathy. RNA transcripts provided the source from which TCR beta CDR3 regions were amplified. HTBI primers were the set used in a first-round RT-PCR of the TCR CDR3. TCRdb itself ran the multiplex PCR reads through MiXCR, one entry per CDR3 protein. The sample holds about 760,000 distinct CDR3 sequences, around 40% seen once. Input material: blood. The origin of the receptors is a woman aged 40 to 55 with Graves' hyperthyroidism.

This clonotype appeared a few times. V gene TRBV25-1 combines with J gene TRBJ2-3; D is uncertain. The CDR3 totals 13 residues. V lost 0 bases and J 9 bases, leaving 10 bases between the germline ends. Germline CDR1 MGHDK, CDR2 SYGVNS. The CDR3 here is CASSEYRIGTQYF. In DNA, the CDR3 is TGTGCCAGCAGTGAATATCGAATTGGCACGCAGTATTTT.

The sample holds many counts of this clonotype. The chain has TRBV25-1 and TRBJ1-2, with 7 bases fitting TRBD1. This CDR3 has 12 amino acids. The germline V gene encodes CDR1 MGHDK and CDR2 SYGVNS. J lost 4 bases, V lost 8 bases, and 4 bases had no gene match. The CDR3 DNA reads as TGTGCCAGCGGCCACAGGGGCTATGGCTACACCTTC. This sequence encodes CASGHRGYGYTF.

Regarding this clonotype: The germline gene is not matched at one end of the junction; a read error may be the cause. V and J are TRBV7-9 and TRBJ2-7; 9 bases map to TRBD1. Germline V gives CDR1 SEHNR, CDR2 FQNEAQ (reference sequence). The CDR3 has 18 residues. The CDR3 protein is CASSLALNGPGTGYDQYF. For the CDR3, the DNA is TGTGCCAGCAGCTTAGCCCTGAATGGCCCCGGGACAGGGTACGATCAGTACTTC.

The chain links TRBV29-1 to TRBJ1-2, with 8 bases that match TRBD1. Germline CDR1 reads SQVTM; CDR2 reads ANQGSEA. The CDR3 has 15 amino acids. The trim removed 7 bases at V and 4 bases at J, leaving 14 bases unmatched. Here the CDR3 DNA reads TGCAGCGCTGAGGGCAGTGCTGGGACAGGCTATGGCTACACCTTC. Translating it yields CSAEGSAGTGYGYTF.

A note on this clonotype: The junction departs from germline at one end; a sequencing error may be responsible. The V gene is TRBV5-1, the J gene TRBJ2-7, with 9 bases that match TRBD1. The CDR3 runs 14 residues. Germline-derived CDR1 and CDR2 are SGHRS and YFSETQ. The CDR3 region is CASSEQGAGNEQCF. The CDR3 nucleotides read TGCGCCAGCAGCGAACAGGGGGCCGGTAACGAGCAGTGCTTC.

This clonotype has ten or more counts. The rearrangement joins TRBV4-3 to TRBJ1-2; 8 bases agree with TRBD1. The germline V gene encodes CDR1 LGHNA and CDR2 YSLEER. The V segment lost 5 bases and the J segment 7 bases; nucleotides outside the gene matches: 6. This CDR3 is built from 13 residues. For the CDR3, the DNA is TGCGCCAGCAGCTCCGGACAGGGCACTGGCTACACCTTC. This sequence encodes CASSSGQGTGYTF.

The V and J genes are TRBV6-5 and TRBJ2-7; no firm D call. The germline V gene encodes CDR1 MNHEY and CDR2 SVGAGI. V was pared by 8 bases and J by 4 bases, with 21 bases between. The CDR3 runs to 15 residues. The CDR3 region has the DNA TGTGCCAGCGCCACTACGGGCCCAATGGTTTACGAGCAGTACTTC. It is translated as CASATTGPMVYEQYF.

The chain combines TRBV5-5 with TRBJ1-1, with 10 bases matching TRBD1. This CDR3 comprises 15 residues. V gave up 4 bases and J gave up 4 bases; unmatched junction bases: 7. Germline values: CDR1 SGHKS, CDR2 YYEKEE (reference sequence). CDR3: CASSGTGVGSTEAFF. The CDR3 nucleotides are TGTGCCAGCAGCGGGACAGGGGTTGGGAGCACTGAAGCTTTCTTT.

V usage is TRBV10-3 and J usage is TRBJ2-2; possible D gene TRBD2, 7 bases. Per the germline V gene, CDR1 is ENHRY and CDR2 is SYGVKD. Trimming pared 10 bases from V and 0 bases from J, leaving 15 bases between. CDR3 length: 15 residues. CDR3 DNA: TGTGCCAGCAGATCGGGGGGCGCGAACACCGGGGAGCTGTTTTTT. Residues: CASRSGGANTGELFF.

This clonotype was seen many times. The CDR3 nucleotides read TGTGCCATCAGGACAGGGGGGGACACTGAAGCTTTCTTT. As protein: CAIRTGGDTEAFF. The rearrangement links TRBV10-3 to TRBJ1-1; 9 nucleotides agree with TRBD1. Germline V gene data show CDR1 as ENHRY and CDR2 as SYGVKD. With 6 bases clipped from V and 3 bases from J, the junction kept 2 bases outside the gene matches. CDR3 length equals 13 residues.

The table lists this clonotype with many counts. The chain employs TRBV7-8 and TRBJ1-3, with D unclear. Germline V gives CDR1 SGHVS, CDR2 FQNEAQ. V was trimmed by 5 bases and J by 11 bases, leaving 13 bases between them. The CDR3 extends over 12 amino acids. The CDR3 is CASSPQAVAIYF. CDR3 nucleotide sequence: TGTGCCAGCAGCCCACAAGCTGTGGCCATATATTTT.

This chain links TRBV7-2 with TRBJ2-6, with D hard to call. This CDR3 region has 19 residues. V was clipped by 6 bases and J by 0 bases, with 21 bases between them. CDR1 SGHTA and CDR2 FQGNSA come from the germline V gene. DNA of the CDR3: TGTGCCAGCAGTTACCCCCGGGCCAAGGAACTCTCTGGGGCCAACGTCCTGACTTTC. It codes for CASSYPRAKELSGANVLTF.

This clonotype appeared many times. DNA for the CDR3: TGCAGTGCCGTAGACAGGGCGGAGGGCACTGAAGCTTTCTTT. Its translation is CSAVDRAEGTEAFF. The chain links TRBV20-1 to TRBJ1-1; 7 bases match TRBD1. Germline lookup yields CDR1 DFQATT and CDR2 SNEGSKA (reference sequence). V dropped 6 bases and J dropped 4; count of bases not matched to a gene: 11. The CDR3 length is 14 residues.

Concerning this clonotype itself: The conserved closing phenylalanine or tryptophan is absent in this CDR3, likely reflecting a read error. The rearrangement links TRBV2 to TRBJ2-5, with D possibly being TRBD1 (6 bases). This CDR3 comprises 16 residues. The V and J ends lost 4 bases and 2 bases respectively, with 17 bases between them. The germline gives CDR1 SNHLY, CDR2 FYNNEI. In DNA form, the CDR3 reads TGTGCCAGCAGTGGGACAGATAGAGTCCCTCAAGAGACCCAGTACCTC. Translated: CASSGTDRVPQETQYL.

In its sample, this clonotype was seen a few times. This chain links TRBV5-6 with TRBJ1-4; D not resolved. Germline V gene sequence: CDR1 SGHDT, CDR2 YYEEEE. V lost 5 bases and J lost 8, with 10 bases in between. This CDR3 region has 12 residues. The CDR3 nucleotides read TGTGCCAGCAGTTACGACGAGGAAAAACTGTTTTTT. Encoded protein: CASSYDEEKLFF.

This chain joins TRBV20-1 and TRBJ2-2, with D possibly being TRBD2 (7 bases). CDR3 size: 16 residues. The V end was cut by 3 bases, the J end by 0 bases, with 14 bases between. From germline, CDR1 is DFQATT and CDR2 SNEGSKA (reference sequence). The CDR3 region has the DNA TGCAGTGCTAGTGGGAGGGGGGACCCGAACACCGGGGAGCTGTTTTTT. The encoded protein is CSASGRGDPNTGELFF.

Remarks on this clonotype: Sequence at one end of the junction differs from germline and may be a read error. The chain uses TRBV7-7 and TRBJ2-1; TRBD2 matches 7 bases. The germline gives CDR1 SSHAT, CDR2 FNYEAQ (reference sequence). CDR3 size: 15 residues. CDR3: CASSLEGGPSYEQFF. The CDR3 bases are TGTGCTAGCAGCTTAGAGGGAGGGCCGTCGTATGAGCAGTTCTTC.